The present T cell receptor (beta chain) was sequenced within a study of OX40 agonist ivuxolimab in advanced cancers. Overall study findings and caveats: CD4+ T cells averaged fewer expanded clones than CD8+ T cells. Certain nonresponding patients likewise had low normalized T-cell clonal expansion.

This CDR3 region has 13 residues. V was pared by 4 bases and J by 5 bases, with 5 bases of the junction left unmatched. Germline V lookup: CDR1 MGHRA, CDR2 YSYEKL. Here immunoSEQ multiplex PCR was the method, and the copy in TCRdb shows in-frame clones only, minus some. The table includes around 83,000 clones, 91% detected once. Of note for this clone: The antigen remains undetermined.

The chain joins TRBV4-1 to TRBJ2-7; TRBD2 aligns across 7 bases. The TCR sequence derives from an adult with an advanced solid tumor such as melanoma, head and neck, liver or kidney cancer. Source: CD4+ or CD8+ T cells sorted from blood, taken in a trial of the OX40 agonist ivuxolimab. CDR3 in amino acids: CASSRREDDEQYF. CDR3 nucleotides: TGCGCCAGCAGCCGCCGGGAGGACGACGAGCAGTACTTC.